This TCR beta chain came from a study of CD8+CD57+ T cells in acquired aplastic anemia. On the study more broadly: Yields of DNA that came from sorted CD4+ and CD8+ cells averaged roughly 3.3 ug. Healthy donors averaged approximately 9.8 million reads for CD4+ cells. Findings and limits, study-wide: No significant patient-versus-control difference appeared in CD8+ Simpson's diversity. Roughly 27 shared CD8+ CDR3s appeared highly expressed within patients' immunodominant clones.

This CDR3 is built from 12 residues. Germline-derived CDR1 and CDR2 are SEHNR and FQNEAQ (reference sequence). Trimming shortened V by 5 bases and J by 7 bases, and 8 bases separated the two germline ends. Investigators profiled TCR beta VDJ and CDR3 from genomic DNA template. One entry per CDR3 protein results from TCRdb running MiXCR on the reads. The sample has some 410,000 distinct CDR3 sequences; under 80% are singletons. This clonotype has ten or more counts. Its matching antigen is unknown. V usage is TRBV7-9 and J usage is TRBJ2-2; D is unresolved. Sequencing input: sorted CD4+, CD8+, or CD8+CD57+ T cells (not recorded which) from PBMCs. This sequence was found in a human donor in good health, serving as a control. CDR3 loop: CASSPLFGELFF. Written as DNA, the CDR3 is TGTGCCAGCAGCCCCCTTTTCGGGGAGCTGTTTTTT.